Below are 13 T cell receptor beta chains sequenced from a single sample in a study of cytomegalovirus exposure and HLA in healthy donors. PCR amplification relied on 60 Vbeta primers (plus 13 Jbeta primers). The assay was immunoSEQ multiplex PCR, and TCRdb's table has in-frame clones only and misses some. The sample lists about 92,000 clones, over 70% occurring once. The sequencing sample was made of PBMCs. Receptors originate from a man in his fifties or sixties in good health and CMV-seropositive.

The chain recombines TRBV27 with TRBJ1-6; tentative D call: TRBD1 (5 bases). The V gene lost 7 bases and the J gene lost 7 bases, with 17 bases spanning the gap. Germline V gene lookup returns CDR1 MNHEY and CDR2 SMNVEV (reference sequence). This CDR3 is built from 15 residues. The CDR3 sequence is CASIYRQGPNSPLHF. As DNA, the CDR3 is TGTGCCAGCATATATAGGCAGGGTCCAAATTCACCCCTCCACTTT.

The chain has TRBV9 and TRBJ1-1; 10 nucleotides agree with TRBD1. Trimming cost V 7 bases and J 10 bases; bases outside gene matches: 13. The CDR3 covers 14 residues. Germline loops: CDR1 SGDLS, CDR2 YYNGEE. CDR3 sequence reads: CASAPGQGFLGAFF. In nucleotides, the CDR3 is TGTGCCAGCGCTCCGGGACAGGGGTTTCTCGGAGCTTTCTTT.

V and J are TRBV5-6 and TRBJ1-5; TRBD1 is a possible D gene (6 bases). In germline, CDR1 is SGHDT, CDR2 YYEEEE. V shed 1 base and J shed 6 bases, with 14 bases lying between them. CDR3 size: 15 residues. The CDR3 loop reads CASSLLGEGGQPQHF. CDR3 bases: TGTGCCAGCAGCTTGTTGGGCGAAGGGGGTCAGCCCCAGCATTTT.

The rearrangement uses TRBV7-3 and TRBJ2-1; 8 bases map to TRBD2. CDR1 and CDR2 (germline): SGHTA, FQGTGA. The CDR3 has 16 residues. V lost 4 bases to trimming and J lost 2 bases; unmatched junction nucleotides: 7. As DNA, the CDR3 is TGTGCCAGCAGCTCGGACGGGGGGGGAACCTACAATGAGCAGTTCTTC. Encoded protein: CASSSDGGGTYNEQFF.

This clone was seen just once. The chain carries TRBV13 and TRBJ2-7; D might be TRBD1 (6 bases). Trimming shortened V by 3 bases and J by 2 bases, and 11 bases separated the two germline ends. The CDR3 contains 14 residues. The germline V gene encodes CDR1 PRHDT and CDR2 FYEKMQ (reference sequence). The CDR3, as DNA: TGTGCCAGCAGCTTGGACAAGGGGGCCTACGAGCAGTACTTC. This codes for CASSLDKGAYEQYF.

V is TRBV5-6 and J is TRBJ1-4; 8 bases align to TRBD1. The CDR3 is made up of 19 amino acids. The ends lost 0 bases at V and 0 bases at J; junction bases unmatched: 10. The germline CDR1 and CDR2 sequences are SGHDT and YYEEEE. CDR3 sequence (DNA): TGTGCCAGCAGCTTGGGGACAGGGAACGTACCCGCAACTAATGAAAAACTGTTTTTT. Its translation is CASSLGTGNVPATNEKLFF.

CDR3 loop: CASSQDLGQGAQAQHF. The CDR3 DNA is TGCGCCAGCAGCCAAGATCTCGGACAGGGGGCGCAGGCCCAGCATTTT. The chain is built from TRBV4-3 and TRBJ1-5, with 11 nucleotides matching TRBD1. Trimming took 0 bases from V and 11 from J; bases not matched to a gene: 9. This CDR3 is built from 16 residues. CDR1 LGHNA and CDR2 YSLEER come from the germline V gene.

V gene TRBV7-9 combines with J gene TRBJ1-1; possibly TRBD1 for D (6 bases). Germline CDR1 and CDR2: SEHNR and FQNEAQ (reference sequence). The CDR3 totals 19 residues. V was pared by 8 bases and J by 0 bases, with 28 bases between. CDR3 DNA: TGTGCCAGCGTATATTCCGGGCAGGGGCGTCGGTTAATGAACACTGAAGCTTTCTTT. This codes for CASVYSGQGRRLMNTEAFF.

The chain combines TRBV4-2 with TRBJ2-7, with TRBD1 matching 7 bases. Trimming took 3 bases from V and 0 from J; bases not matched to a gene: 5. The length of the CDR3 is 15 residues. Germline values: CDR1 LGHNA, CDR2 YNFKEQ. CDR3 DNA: TGTGCCAGCAGCCACGGACAGGAGGACTCCTACGAGCAGTACTTC. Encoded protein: CASSHGQEDSYEQYF.

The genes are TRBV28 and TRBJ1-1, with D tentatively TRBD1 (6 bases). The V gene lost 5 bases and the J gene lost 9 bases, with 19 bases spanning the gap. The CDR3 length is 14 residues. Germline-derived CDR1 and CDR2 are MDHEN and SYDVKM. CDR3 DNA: TGTGCCAGCAGTCGACACACAGGGAATCAACAAGCTTTCTTT. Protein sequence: CASSRHTGNQQAFF.

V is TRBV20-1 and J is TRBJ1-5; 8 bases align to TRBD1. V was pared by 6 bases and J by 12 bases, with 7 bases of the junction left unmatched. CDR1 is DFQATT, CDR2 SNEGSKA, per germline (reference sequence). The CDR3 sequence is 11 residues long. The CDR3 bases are TGCAGTGCCCCTAGGACAGGGCGCCAGCATTTT. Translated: CSAPRTGRQHF.

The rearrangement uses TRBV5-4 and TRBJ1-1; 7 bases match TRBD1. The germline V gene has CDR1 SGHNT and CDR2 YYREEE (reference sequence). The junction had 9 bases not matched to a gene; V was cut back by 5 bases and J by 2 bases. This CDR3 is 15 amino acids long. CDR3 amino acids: CASSHRDRLNTEAFF. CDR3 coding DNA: TGTGCCAGCAGTCACCGGGACAGACTTAACACTGAAGCTTTCTTT.

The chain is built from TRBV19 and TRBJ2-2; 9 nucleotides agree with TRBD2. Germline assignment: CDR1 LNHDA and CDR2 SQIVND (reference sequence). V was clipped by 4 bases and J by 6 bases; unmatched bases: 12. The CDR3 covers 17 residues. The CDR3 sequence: CASSTPRGGGASGELFF. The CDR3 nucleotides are TGTGCCAGTAGTACCCCCCGTGGCGGGGGGGCATCCGGGGAGCTGTTTTTT.